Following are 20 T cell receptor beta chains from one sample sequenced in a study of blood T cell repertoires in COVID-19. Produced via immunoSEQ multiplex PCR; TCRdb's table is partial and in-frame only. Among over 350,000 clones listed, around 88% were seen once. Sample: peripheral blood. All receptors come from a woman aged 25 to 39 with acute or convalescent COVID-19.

The DNA of the CDR3 is TGTGCCTGGAGTGGATTATTACAGGGCCGGAGCTCCTACGAGCAGTACTTC. This gives the protein CAWSGLLQGRSSYEQYF. The rearrangement joins TRBV30 to TRBJ2-7, with a weak D call TRBD1 (6 bases). This CDR3 is 17 amino acids long. The germline V gene encodes CDR1 GTSNPN and CDR2 SVGIG (reference sequence). Trimming shortened V by 1 base and J by 0 bases, and 19 bases separated the two germline ends.

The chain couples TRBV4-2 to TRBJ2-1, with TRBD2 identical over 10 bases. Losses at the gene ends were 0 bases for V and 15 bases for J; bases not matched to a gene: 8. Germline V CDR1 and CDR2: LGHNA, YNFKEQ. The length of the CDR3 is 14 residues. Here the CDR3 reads CASSQDQRSGGTFF. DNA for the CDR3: TGTGCCAGCAGCCAAGATCAGCGTAGCGGGGGGACGTTCTTC.

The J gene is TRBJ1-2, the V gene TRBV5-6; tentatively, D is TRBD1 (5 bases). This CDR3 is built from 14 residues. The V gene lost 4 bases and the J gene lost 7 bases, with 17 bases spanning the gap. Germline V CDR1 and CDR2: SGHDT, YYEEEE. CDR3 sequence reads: CASSGGGAKVGYTF. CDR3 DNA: TGTGCCAGCAGCGGCGGAGGGGCGAAGGTTGGCTACACCTTC.

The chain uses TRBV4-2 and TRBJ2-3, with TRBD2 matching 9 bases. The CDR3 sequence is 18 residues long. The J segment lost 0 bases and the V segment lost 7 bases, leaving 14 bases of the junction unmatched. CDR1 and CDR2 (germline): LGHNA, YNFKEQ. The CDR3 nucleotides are TGTGCCAGCACCTCTATAGCGGGGGCACAGACTAGCACAGATACGCAGTATTTT. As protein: CASTSIAGAQTSTDTQYF.

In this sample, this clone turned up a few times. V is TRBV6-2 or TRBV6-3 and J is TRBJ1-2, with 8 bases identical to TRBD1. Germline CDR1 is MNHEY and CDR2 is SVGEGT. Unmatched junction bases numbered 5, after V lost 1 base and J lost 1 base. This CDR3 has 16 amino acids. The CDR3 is CASSYFAGGLNYGYTF. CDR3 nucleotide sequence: TGTGCCAGCAGTTACTTCGCAGGGGGCCTTAACTATGGCTACACCTTC.

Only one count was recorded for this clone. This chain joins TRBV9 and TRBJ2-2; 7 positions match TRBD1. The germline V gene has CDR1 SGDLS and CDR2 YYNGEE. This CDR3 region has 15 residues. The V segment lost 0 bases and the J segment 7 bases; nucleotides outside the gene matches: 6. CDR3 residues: CASSVEQGWGGELFF. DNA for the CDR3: TGTGCCAGCAGCGTAGAACAGGGGTGGGGCGGGGAGCTGTTTTTT. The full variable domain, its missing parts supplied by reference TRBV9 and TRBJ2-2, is DSGVTQTPKHLITATGQRVTLRCSPRSGDLSVYWYQQSLDQGLQFLIQYYNGEERAKGNILERFSAQQFPDLHSELNLSSLELGDSALYFCASSVEQGWGGELFFGEGSRLTVL.

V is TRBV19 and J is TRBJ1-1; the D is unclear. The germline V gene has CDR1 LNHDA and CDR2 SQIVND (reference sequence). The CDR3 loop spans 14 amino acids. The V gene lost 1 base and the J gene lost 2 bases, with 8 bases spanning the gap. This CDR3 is CASSIGRGNTEAFF. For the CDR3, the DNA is TGTGCCAGTAGTATAGGTCGCGGTAACACTGAAGCTTTCTTT.

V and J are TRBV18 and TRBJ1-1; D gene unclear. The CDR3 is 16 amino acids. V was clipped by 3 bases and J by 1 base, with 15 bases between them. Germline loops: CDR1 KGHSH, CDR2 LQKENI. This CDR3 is CASSPGGRMGNTEAFF. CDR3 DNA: TGTGCCAGCTCACCCGGCGGGCGCATGGGGAACACTGAAGCTTTCTTT.

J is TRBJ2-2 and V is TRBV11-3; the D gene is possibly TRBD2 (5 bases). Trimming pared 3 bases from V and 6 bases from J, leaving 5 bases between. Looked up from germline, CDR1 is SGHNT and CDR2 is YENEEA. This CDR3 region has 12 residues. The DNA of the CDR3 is TGTGCCAGCAGCTTCGGGGCCGGGGAGCTGTTTTTT. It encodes CASSFGAGELFF. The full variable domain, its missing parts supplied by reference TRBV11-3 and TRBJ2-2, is EAGVVQSPRYKIIEKKQPVAFWCNPISGHNTLYWYLQNLGQGPELLIRYENEEAVDDSQLPKDRFSAERLKGVDSTLKIQPAELGDSAVYLCASSFGAGELFFGEGSRLTVL.

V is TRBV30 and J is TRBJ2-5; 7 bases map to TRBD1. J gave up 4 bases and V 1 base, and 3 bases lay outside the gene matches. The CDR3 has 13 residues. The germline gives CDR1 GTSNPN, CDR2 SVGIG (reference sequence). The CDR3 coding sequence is TGTGCCTGGAGTGGGGACAGCGTAGAGACCCAGTACTTC. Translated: CAWSGDSVETQYF.

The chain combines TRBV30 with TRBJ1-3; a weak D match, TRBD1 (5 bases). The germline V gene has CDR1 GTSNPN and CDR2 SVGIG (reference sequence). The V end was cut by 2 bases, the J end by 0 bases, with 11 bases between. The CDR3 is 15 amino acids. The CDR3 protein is CAWSYDRTSGNTIYF. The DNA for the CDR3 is TGTGCCTGGAGTTACGACAGAACCTCTGGAAACACCATATATTTT.

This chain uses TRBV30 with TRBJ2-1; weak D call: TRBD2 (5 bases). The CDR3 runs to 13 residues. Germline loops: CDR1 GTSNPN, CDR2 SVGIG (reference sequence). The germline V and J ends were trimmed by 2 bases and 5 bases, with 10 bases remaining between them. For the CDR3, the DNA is TGTGCCTGGAGTTCGGGGTCGCACAATGAGCAGTTCTTC. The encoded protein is CAWSSGSHNEQFF.

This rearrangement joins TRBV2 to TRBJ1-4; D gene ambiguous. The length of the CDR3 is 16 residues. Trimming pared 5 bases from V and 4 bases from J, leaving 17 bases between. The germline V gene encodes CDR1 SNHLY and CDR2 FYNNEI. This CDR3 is CASSSLPGDGNEKLFF. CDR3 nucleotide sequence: TGTGCCAGCAGTTCCCTGCCCGGAGACGGTAATGAAAAACTGTTTTTT.

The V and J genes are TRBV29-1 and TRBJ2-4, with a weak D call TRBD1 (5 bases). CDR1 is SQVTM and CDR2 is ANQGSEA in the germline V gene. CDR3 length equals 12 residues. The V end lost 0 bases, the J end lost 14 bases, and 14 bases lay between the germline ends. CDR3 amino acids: CSVEDLRKGKYF. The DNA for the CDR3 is TGCAGCGTTGAAGATCTTAGGAAGGGGAAGTACTTC.

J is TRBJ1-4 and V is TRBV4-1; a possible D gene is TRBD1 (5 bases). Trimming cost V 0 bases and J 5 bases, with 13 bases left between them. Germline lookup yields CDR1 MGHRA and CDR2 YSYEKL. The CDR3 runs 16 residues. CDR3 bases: TGCGCCAGCAGCCAAGAAAGGAGGGGCGGGAATGAAAAACTGTTTTTT. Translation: CASSQERRGGNEKLFF.

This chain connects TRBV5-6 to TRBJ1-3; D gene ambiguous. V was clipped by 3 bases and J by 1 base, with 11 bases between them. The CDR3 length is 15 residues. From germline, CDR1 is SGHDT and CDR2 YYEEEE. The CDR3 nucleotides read TGTGCCAGCAGCTGGGGAGCGGTATCTGGAAACACCATATATTTT. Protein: CASSWGAVSGNTIYF.

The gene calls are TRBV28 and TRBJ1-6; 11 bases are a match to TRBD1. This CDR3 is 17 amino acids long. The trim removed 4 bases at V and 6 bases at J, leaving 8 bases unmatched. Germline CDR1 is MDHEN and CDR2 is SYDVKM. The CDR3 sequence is CASSSTPGQGVNSPLHF. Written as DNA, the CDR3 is TGTGCCAGCAGTTCGACCCCGGGACAGGGGGTTAATTCACCCCTCCACTTT. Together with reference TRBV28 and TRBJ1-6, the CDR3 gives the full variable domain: DVKVTQSSRYLVKRTGEKVFLECVQDMDHENMFWYRQDPGLGLRLIYFSYDVKMKEKGDIPEGYSVSREKKERFSLILESASTNQTSMYLCASSSTPGQGVNSPLHFGNGTRLTVT.

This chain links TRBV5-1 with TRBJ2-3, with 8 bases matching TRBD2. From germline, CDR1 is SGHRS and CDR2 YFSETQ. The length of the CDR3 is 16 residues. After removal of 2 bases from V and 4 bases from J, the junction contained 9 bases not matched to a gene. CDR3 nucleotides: TGCGCCAGCAGCTTAAATCCGGGACTAGAGGCAGATACGCAGTATTTT. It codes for CASSLNPGLEADTQYF.

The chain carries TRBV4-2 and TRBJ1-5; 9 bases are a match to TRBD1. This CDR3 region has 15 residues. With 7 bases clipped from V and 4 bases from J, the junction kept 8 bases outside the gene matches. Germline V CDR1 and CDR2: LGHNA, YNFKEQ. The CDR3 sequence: CASTPDRGKNQPQHF. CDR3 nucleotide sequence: TGTGCCAGCACCCCGGACAGGGGTAAGAATCAGCCCCAGCATTTT.

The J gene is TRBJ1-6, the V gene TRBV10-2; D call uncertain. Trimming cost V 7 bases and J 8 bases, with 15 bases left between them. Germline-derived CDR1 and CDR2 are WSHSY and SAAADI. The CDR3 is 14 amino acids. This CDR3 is CASNGRRRDSPLHF. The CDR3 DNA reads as TGCGCCAGCAATGGTCGCCGGCGGGATTCACCCCTCCACTTT.